A single sample is the source of the 17 T cell receptor beta chains below, sequenced in a study of cytomegalovirus exposure and HLA in healthy donors. Amplification used 60 Vbeta primers and 13 Jbeta primers. The method was immunoSEQ multiplex PCR; TCRdb's version includes in-frame clones alone and lacks a portion of them. The data show about 78,000 clones, approximately 70% seen once. Source material: PBMCs. The origin of the receptors is a woman aged 40 to 50 in good health and CMV-seropositive.

This clone was recorded a few times. This sequence joins TRBV27 and TRBJ2-7; TRBD1 agrees at 8 bases. The CDR3 is made up of 15 amino acids. The trim removed 6 bases at V and 3 bases at J, leaving 10 bases unmatched. CDR1 MNHEY and CDR2 SMNVEV come from the germline V gene (reference sequence). CDR3 bases: TGTGCCAGCAGCCCGGAACAGGGGGGATACTACGAGCAGTACTTC. Translation gives CASSPEQGGYYEQYF.

The V call is TRBV30, the J call TRBJ1-2; D is possibly TRBD1 (6 bases). Germline CDR1 is GTSNPN and CDR2 is SVGIG (reference sequence). V was cut by 0 bases and J by 4 bases, with 15 bases left in between. The CDR3 consists of 15 residues. The CDR3 DNA sequence: TGTGCCTGGAGTGTAGAGTTCGGACAGCTCTATGGCTACACCTTC. Translating gives CAWSVEFGQLYGYTF.

The rearrangement links TRBV25-1 to TRBJ1-1; 7 bases line up with TRBD1. The CDR3 totals 18 residues. Looked up from germline, CDR1 is MGHDK and CDR2 is SYGVNS. V lost 3 bases, J lost 1 base, and 14 bases stayed unmatched. The CDR3 DNA reads TGTGCCAGCAGTGATTCGTTGGTGGGGGGACAGAAGAACACTGAAGCTTTCTTT. Its protein is CASSDSLVGGQKNTEAFF.

The V call is TRBV7-9, the J call TRBJ2-7; 7 bases line up with TRBD2. V shed 5 bases, J shed 2 bases, and the junction held 6 bases outside the gene matches. Looked up from germline, CDR1 is SEHNR and CDR2 is FQNEAQ (reference sequence). This CDR3 comprises 14 residues. The CDR3 sequence: CASSPGRGAYEQYF. CDR3 in DNA: TGTGCCAGCAGCCCGGGACGGGGGGCCTACGAGCAGTACTTC. The variable domain in full, with the rest retrieved from reference TRBV7-9 and TRBJ2-7, is DTGVSQNPRHKITKRGQNVTFRCDPISEHNRLYWYRQTLGQGPEFLTYFQNEAQLEKSRLLSDRFSAERPKGSFSTLEIQRTEQGDSAMYLCASSPGRGAYEQYFGPGTRLTVT.

The V and J genes are TRBV25-1 and TRBJ2-1; tentatively, D is TRBD1 (6 bases). The CDR3 contains 18 residues. Germline V gene lookup returns CDR1 MGHDK and CDR2 SYGVNS. Trimming took off 10 bases at V and 0 bases at J, with 25 bases between the two ends. The CDR3 loop reads CATSGVSSPRYSYNEQFF. The CDR3, as DNA: TGTGCCACCTCAGGGGTCTCTAGCCCAAGATACTCCTACAATGAGCAGTTCTTC.

The gene calls are TRBV15 and TRBJ1-5; no clear D gene. Between the trimmed V and J ends, which lost 0 bases and 11 bases, there was a span of 8 bases. This CDR3 region has 12 residues. Germline-derived CDR1 and CDR2 are LNHNV and YYDKDF (reference sequence). CDR3 loop: CATSRDRGSQHF. CDR3 nucleotides: TGTGCCACCAGCAGAGATCGAGGTTCCCAGCATTTT.

This clone was counted only a few times. The V and J genes are TRBV5-1 and TRBJ2-2; D not certain. In germline, CDR1 is SGHRS, CDR2 YFSETQ. This CDR3 is 11 amino acids long. V was cut by 3 bases and J by 10 bases, with 7 bases left in between. The CDR3 bases are TGCGCCAGCAGCTACCTGGCGGAGCTGTTTTTT. Its protein is CASSYLAELFF. The variable domain in full, with the rest retrieved from reference TRBV5-1 and TRBJ2-2, is KAGVTQTPRYLIKTRGQQVTLSCSPISGHRSVSWYQQTPGQGLQFLFEYFSETQRNKGNFPGRFSGRQFSNSRSEMNVSTLELGDSALYLCASSYLAELFFGEGSRLTVL.

The V gene is TRBV5-1, the J gene TRBJ2-1, with 11 bases identical to TRBD1. From germline, CDR1 is SGHRS and CDR2 YFSETQ. CDR3 size: 15 residues. The V gene end was trimmed by 3 bases and the J gene end by 3 bases; junction bases not matched to a gene: 2. CDR3 amino acids: CASSSGTGGYNEQFF. CDR3 DNA: TGCGCCAGCAGCTCCGGGACAGGGGGCTACAATGAGCAGTTCTTC. Using reference TRBV5-1 and TRBJ2-1 for the parts outside the CDR3, the full variable domain is KAGVTQTPRYLIKTRGQQVTLSCSPISGHRSVSWYQQTPGQGLQFLFEYFSETQRNKGNFPGRFSGRQFSNSRSEMNVSTLELGDSALYLCASSSGTGGYNEQFFGPGTRLTVL.

The chain recombines TRBV5-1 with TRBJ2-1; 7 bases fit TRBD1. The CDR3 runs to 15 residues. Germline V gene lookup returns CDR1 SGHRS and CDR2 YFSETQ. V dropped 0 bases and J dropped 4; count of bases not matched to a gene: 4. The CDR3: CASSLGAGGYNEQFF. DNA of the CDR3: TGCGCCAGCAGCTTGGGGGCAGGGGGATACAATGAGCAGTTCTTC.

This clone has a single count. The chain joins TRBV4-3 to TRBJ2-3; D is undetermined. V lost 4 bases and J lost 1, with 12 bases in between. There are 15 residues in the CDR3. The germline gives CDR1 LGHNA, CDR2 YSLEER. DNA of the CDR3: TGCGCCAGCAGCCCAACCGTAAGCGGCACAGATACGCAGTATTTT. Its protein product is CASSPTVSGTDTQYF.

This sequence joins TRBV2 and TRBJ2-7; D possibly corresponds to TRBD1 (5 bases). The CDR3 has 13 amino acids. V was trimmed by 2 bases and J by 6 bases, leaving 11 bases between them. Per the germline V gene, CDR1 is SNHLY and CDR2 is FYNNEI. This CDR3 reads CASSENRLGEQYF. As DNA, the CDR3 is TGTGCCAGCAGTGAAAACAGGCTAGGCGAGCAGTACTTC.

This clone has more than one count but fewer than ten. CDR3 sequence (DNA): TGTGCCAGCAGCTTAGGCGGCAGAAGCCTCCAAGAGACCCAGTACTTC. Translating it yields CASSLGGRSLQETQYF. The rearrangement uses TRBV7-7 and TRBJ2-5, with no clear D. The CDR3 length is 16 residues. Deletions cut 1 base from V and 1 base from J, with 13 bases between. Germline V gene data show CDR1 as SSHAT and CDR2 as FNYEAQ (reference sequence). The entire variable domain, with the rest obtained from reference TRBV7-7 and TRBJ2-5, is as follows: GAGVSQSPRYKVTKRGQDVTLRCDPISSHATLYWYQQALGQGPEFLTYFNYEAQPDKSGLPSDRFSAERPEGSISTLTIQRTEQRDSAMYRCASSLGGRSLQETQYFGPGTRLLVL.

This clone was picked up one time. J is TRBJ2-1 and V is TRBV5-4, with 10 bases matching TRBD2. Trimming took 6 bases from V and 7 from J; bases not matched to a gene: 4. Per germline, CDR1 SGHNT and CDR2 YYREEE (reference sequence). This CDR3 has 13 residues. This CDR3 reads CASKSGGANEQFF. For the CDR3, the DNA is TGTGCCAGCAAAAGCGGGGGGGCTAATGAGCAGTTCTTC.

The chain links TRBV5-1 to TRBJ2-5; TRBD2 matches 13 bases. The CDR3 spans 17 residues. The V segment lost 0 bases and the J segment 5 bases; nucleotides outside the gene matches: 7. Germline loops: CDR1 SGHRS, CDR2 YFSETQ. The CDR3 reads CASSLDGLAGVYETQYF. The CDR3 region has the DNA TGCGCCAGCAGCTTGGATGGACTAGCGGGAGTCTATGAGACCCAGTACTTC.

This clone has just one count. The chain couples TRBV15 to TRBJ2-3; 11 bases agree with TRBD2. The J segment lost 6 bases and the V segment lost 1 base, leaving 9 bases of the junction unmatched. The CDR3 is 17 residues long. CDR1 is LNHNV and CDR2 is YYDKDF in the germline V gene (reference sequence). This CDR3 is CATSRGPSGGPGDTQYF. CDR3 in DNA: TGTGCCACCAGCAGAGGCCCTAGCGGGGGGCCCGGCGATACGCAGTATTTT.

The rearrangement uses TRBV6-6 and TRBJ2-5; TRBD2 aligns across 14 bases. Germline CDR1 reads MNHNY; CDR2 reads SVGAGI (reference sequence). The V and J ends lost 0 bases and 6 bases, in that order; junction bases with no gene match: 3. The length of the CDR3 is 16 residues. CDR3 amino acids: CASSYSTSGGAKTQYF. CDR3 DNA sequence: TGTGCCAGCAGTTACTCGACTAGCGGGGGGGCGAAGACCCAGTACTTC.

This chain connects TRBV30 to TRBJ1-4; D is unclear. Between the trimmed V and J ends, which lost 1 base and 7 bases, there was a span of 19 bases. This CDR3 is 16 amino acids long. Germline CDR1 and CDR2: GTSNPN and SVGIG (reference sequence). In nucleotides, the CDR3 is TGTGCCTGGAGTGCGAACCTATTGGTTAGTGGTGAAAAACTGTTTTTT. It encodes CAWSANLLVSGEKLFF.